Given below is one T cell receptor beta chain in context. Its specificity is unknown. This CDR3 region has 16 residues. Germline CDR1 KGHSH, CDR2 LQKENI. Trimming shortened V by 4 bases and J by 0 bases, and 16 bases separated the two germline ends. Described time point: blood 2 weeks post-SBRT. Regarding treatment: 15 Gy SBRT to primary tumor, nephrectomy 4 weeks later. Blood was sampled at baseline, 2 weeks and 4 weeks after SBRT. The protocol was immunoSEQ multiplex PCR, while the TCRdb copy is restricted to in-frame clones and leaves out a portion. The sample yields 45,000 to 55,000 clones, 80% seen once. This record belongs to a study of radiation and T cells in renal cell carcinoma. Background on the study: Nephrectomy followed 15 Gy stereotactic body radiation by 4 weeks.

Findings of the study overall: Top tumor clonotypes rose in blood 2 weeks post-radiation, then contracted. Baseline intratumoral clonotype presence is unknown without pretreatment biopsies.

The source material was blood, sampled from a patient whose treatment included radiotherapy and nephrectomy. The chain has TRBV18 and TRBJ2-7; D is perhaps TRBD1 or TRBD2 (5 bases each). This receptor was taken from a woman between 70 and 85 years old with renal cell carcinoma. CDR3 coding DNA: TGTGCCAGCTCACTACGACCGGGACGCAACTCCTACGAGCAGTACTTC. Translating it yields CASSLRPGRNSYEQYF. The full variable domain, rest sourced from reference TRBV18 and TRBJ2-7, is NAGVMQNPRHLVRRRGQEARLRCSPMKGHSHVYWYRQLPEEGLKFMVYLQKENIIDESGMPKERFSAEFPKEGPSILRIQQVVRGDSAAYFCASSLRPGRNSYEQYFGPGTRLTVT.